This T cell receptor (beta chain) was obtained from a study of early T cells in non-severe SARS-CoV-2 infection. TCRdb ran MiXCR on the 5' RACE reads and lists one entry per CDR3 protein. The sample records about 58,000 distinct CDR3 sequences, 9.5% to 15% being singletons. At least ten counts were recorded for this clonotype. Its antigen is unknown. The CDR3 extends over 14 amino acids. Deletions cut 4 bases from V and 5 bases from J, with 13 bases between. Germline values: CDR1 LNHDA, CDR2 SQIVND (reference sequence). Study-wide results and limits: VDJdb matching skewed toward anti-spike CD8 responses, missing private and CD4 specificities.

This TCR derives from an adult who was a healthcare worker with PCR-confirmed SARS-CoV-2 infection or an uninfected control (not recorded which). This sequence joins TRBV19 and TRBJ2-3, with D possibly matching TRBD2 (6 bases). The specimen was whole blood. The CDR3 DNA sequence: TGTGCCAGTAGTACCCGGGAGAGGGTAGATACGCAGTATTTT. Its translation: CASSTRERVDTQYF.